Below are 8 T cell receptor beta chains sequenced from a single sample in a study of T-cell reconstitution after alpha-beta-depleted transplantation in children. A TCRbeta library incorporating unique molecular identifiers was prepared. TCRdb re-derived calls from the PCR reads in MiXCR, one entry per CDR3 protein. This table holds roughly 790,000 distinct CDR3 sequences, 16% found once. Material: PBMCs, mostly from graft donor cells, obtained 360 days after TCRalphabeta/CD19-depleted stem cell transplant. These receptors all stem from a male patient aged 10 to 17 who had a stem cell transplant for acute lymphoblastic leukemia, so the T cells may come from the graft donor.

This clonotype was counted only a few times. The V and J genes are TRBV3-1 and TRBJ2-7, with D possibly matching TRBD2 (7 bases). Germline CDR1 is LGHDT and CDR2 is YNNKEL (reference sequence). The CDR3 extends over 16 amino acids. The germline V and J ends were trimmed by 2 bases and 3 bases, with 17 bases remaining between them. The CDR3 loop is CASSQRGRGPRYEQYF. The CDR3 nucleotides are TGTGCCAGCAGCCAAAGGGGGAGGGGACCACGCTACGAGCAGTACTTC.

The V and J genes are TRBV12-5 and TRBJ2-3, with D tentatively TRBD1 or TRBD2 (5 bases each). The germline gives CDR1 LGHNT, CDR2 FRNRAP. This CDR3 comprises 15 residues. V dropped 7 bases and J dropped 7 bases, with 21 bases sitting between them. The CDR3 spells CASEPRDLVRNTQYF. Here the CDR3 DNA reads TGTGCTAGTGAACCCCGGGACCTCGTAAGAAATACGCAGTATTTT.

Details on this clonotype: The junction shows a germline mismatch at one end, possibly a read error. The chain carries TRBV15 and TRBJ2-7; 7 bases map to TRBD1. Germline V gene lookup returns CDR1 LNHNV and CDR2 YYDKDF (reference sequence). There are 15 residues in the CDR3. The DNA for the CDR3 is TGTGCCACCAGTAGAGCACTGACAGGGTCCTACGAGCAGTACTTC. Translation gives CATSRALTGSYEQYF. The complete variable domain, with remaining parts taken from reference TRBV15 and TRBJ2-7, reads DAMVIQNPRYQVTQFGKPVTLSCSQTLNHNVMYWYQQKSSQAPKLLFHYYDKDFNNEADTPDNFQSRRPNTSFCFLDIRSPGLGDTAMYLCATSRALTGSYEQYFGPGTRLTVT.

The gene calls are TRBV4-3 and TRBJ1-3; D is possibly TRBD1 (5 bases). This CDR3 is 16 amino acids long. Germline loops: CDR1 LGHNA, CDR2 YSLEER. V gave up 3 bases and J gave up 4 bases, with 16 bases separating them. The CDR3 loop is CASSHHKGEKGNTIYF. CDR3 nucleotide sequence: TGCGCCAGCAGCCACCATAAAGGGGAGAAAGGAAACACCATATATTTT.

The J gene is TRBJ2-5, the V gene TRBV5-1; 11 bases match TRBD1. Germline CDR1 and CDR2: SGHRS and YFSETQ. This CDR3 is built from 18 residues. The V segment lost 4 bases and the J segment 4 bases; nucleotides outside the gene matches: 15. The CDR3 DNA is TGCGCCAGCAGCCCAAACGCCCGGGACAGGGGGTGGCGAGAGACCCAGTACTTC. As protein: CASSPNARDRGWRETQYF. Using reference TRBV5-1 and TRBJ2-5 for the parts outside the CDR3, the full variable domain is KAGVTQTPRYLIKTRGQQVTLSCSPISGHRSVSWYQQTPGQGLQFLFEYFSETQRNKGNFPGRFSGRQFSNSRSEMNVSTLELGDSALYLCASSPNARDRGWRETQYFGPGTRLLVL.

This clonotype was observed a few times. This chain connects TRBV30 to TRBJ2-3; 13 bases align to TRBD2. This CDR3 spans 19 amino acids. Germline V gives CDR1 GTSNPN, CDR2 SVGIG (reference sequence). Trimming removed 0 bases from V and 5 bases from J; junction bases left unmatched: 14. The CDR3 region is CAWSVPRWTSGSRGDTQYF. CDR3 sequence (DNA): TGTGCCTGGAGTGTACCGAGGTGGACTAGCGGGAGTAGGGGAGATACGCAGTATTTT.

This clonotype appeared a few times. The J gene is TRBJ1-1, the V gene TRBV12-3 or TRBV12-4, with 7 nucleotides matching TRBD1. This CDR3 has 14 residues. With 5 bases clipped from V and 4 bases from J, the junction kept 7 bases outside the gene matches. CDR3 DNA sequence: TGTGCCAGCAGTCGACGACAGGGTAGCACTGAAGCTTTCTTT. As protein: CASSRRQGSTEAFF.

This clonotype appeared a few times. The CDR3 is CASIRGSGANVLTF. DNA for the CDR3: TGTGCCAGCATTCGAGGCTCTGGGGCCAACGTCCTGACTTTC. This chain links TRBV6-1 with TRBJ2-6; D is unresolved. The CDR3 totals 14 residues. Germline V gene lookup returns CDR1 MNHNS and CDR2 SASEGT. V was cut by 7 bases and J by 0 bases, with 7 bases left in between.